The 32 T cell receptor beta chains below all came from one sample that was sequenced in a study of blood T cell repertoires in COVID-19. Data came from immunoSEQ multiplex PCR; TCRdb stores just in-frame clones and leaves some out. The sample lists fewer than 200,000 clones, 80% to 90% seen once, with about 1% in the top ten. Sequences were obtained from peripheral blood. These receptors all stem from a man aged 40-49 years with acute or convalescent COVID-19.

J is TRBJ2-7 and V is TRBV3-1 (or the pseudogene TRBV3-2); the D is unclear. This CDR3 region has 13 residues. The V gene lost 1 base and the J gene lost 3 bases, with 7 bases spanning the gap. CDR1 LGHDT and CDR2 YNNKEL come from the germline V gene (reference sequence). CDR3 amino acids: CASSQGWHYEQYF. The CDR3 DNA reads as TGTGCCAGCAGCCAAGGCTGGCACTACGAGCAGTACTTC.

The rearrangement joins TRBV19 to TRBJ2-1, with 10 nucleotides matching TRBD2. The germline V gene encodes CDR1 LNHDA and CDR2 SQIVND (reference sequence). V gave up 5 bases and J gave up 4 bases; unmatched junction bases: 11. The CDR3 totals 17 residues. This CDR3 reads CASSALILAGGYNEQFF. The DNA of the CDR3 is TGTGCCAGTAGTGCCCTCATCTTAGCGGGGGGTTACAATGAGCAGTTCTTC.

CDR3 residues: CASSLGSGRGGYTF. CDR3 nucleotide sequence: TGTGCCAGCAGCTTAGGTTCGGGGAGAGGTGGCTACACCTTC. The J gene is TRBJ1-2, the V gene TRBV7-3; no clear D gene. Germline V gives CDR1 SGHTA, CDR2 FQGTGA. This CDR3 is built from 14 residues. V lost 2 bases to trimming and J lost 7 bases, with 14 bases between them.

The CDR3 loop reads CAIRTITGTEAFF. The CDR3 coding sequence is TGTGCCATCAGGACGATAACGGGGACTGAAGCTTTCTTT. The chain is built from TRBV19 and TRBJ1-1; D is unclear. Germline-derived CDR1 and CDR2 are LNHDA and SQIVND (reference sequence). This CDR3 is 13 amino acids long. The V end lost 10 bases, the J end lost 5 bases, and 17 bases lay between the germline ends.

This chain uses TRBV5-5 with TRBJ1-2; TRBD1 matches at 7 bases. The CDR3 contains 13 residues. The ends lost 3 bases at V and 3 bases at J; junction bases unmatched: 2. The V gene's germline CDR1 is SGHKS and CDR2 YYEKEE (reference sequence). The CDR3 coding sequence is TGTGCCAGCAGCTCCGGGACAGACTATGGCTACACCTTC. It codes for CASSSGTDYGYTF.

The chain uses TRBV3-1 (or the pseudogene TRBV3-2) and TRBJ1-1; D gene unclear. Trimming took off 5 bases at V and 1 base at J, with 8 bases between the two ends. This CDR3 has 13 residues. Germline V lookup: CDR1 LGHDT, CDR2 YNNKEL (reference sequence). The CDR3 DNA reads TGTGCCAGCAGCTTGCGGGGGAACACTGAAGCTTTCTTT. As protein: CASSLRGNTEAFF.

V is TRBV9 and J is TRBJ1-2; 10 bases map to TRBD1. Trimming at V came to 0 bases and at J to 2 bases, leaving 7 bases not matched to a gene. Per germline, CDR1 SGDLS and CDR2 YYNGEE. The CDR3 covers 17 residues. CDR3 sequence (DNA): TGTGCCAGCAGCGTAGACCCCCGGGGACAGGGGAACTATGGCTACACCTTC. Amino acids: CASSVDPRGQGNYGYTF.

The V gene is TRBV10-3, the J gene TRBJ1-2; no clear D gene. Trimming took 7 bases from V and 3 from J, leaving 18 bases between them. Germline V gene sequence: CDR1 ENHRY, CDR2 SYGVKD. The CDR3 consists of 15 residues. For the CDR3, the DNA is TGTGCCATCACCCCGTATCCGGTAGCTCACTATGGCTACACCTTC. The encoded protein is CAITPYPVAHYGYTF.

This clone was observed a single time. The rearrangement uses TRBV2 and TRBJ1-6, with 9 bases identical to TRBD1. Trimming took 1 base from V and 10 from J; bases not matched to a gene: 11. This CDR3 region has 17 residues. Germline CDR1 reads SNHLY; CDR2 reads FYNNEI. CDR3 bases: TGTGCCAGCAGTGAAGAGGGGACAGGGAGGGCTAGCTCACCCCTCCACTTT. Translated, it gives CASSEEGTGRASSPLHF.

This chain joins TRBV27 and TRBJ1-1; D is undetermined. The CDR3 sequence is 13 residues long. Trimming pared 4 bases from V and 10 bases from J, leaving 16 bases between. Looked up from germline, CDR1 is MNHEY and CDR2 is SMNVEV (reference sequence). The CDR3 sequence: CASSSSPRARAFF. The CDR3 DNA reads as TGTGCCAGCAGTTCCTCTCCGAGGGCGAGAGCTTTCTTT.

The genes are TRBV5-1 and TRBJ1-2; 7 bases map to TRBD1. Unmatched junction bases numbered 9, after V lost 5 bases and J lost 5 bases. Germline-derived CDR1 and CDR2 are SGHRS and YFSETQ. CDR3 size: 14 residues. DNA for the CDR3: TGCGCCAGCAGACTTGGGACAGCTGATTATGGCTACACCTTC. As protein: CASRLGTADYGYTF.

V usage is TRBV11-2 and J usage is TRBJ1-1; D not certain. The CDR3 consists of 15 residues. Germline V CDR1 and CDR2: SGHAT, FQNNGV. V gave up 2 bases and J gave up 5 bases, with 15 bases separating them. Written as DNA, the CDR3 is TGTGCCAGCAGCTTAAGAACTCCGGGTTGGACTGAAGCTTTCTTT. This sequence encodes CASSLRTPGWTEAFF.

This chain connects TRBV2 to TRBJ1-5; D is uncertain. This CDR3 is 11 amino acids long. The V gene's germline CDR1 is SNHLY and CDR2 FYNNEI. V shed 9 bases and J shed 5 bases, with 8 bases lying between them. The CDR3 sequence is CARGLYQPQHF. CDR3 nucleotides: TGTGCCAGAGGACTGTATCAGCCCCAGCATTTT.

This sequence joins TRBV2 and TRBJ1-2; TRBD1 matches 7 bases. The CDR3 covers 14 residues. The ends lost 6 bases at V and 1 base at J; junction bases unmatched: 5. Germline CDR1 and CDR2: SNHLY and FYNNEI. In DNA, the CDR3 is TGTGCCAGCAGAAGGACAGGCGATAACTATGGCTACACCTTC. This sequence encodes CASRRTGDNYGYTF. Combining the CDR3 with reference TRBV2 and TRBJ1-2 gives the whole variable domain EPEVTQTPSHQVTQMGQEVILRCVPISNHLYFYWYRQILGQKVEFLVSFYNNEISEKSEIFDDQFSVERPDGSNFTLKIRSTKLEDSAMYFCASRRTGDNYGYTFGSGTRLTVV.

V gene TRBV30 combines with J gene TRBJ1-3, with 7 nucleotides matching TRBD1. This CDR3 has 14 residues. In germline, CDR1 is GTSNPN, CDR2 SVGIG (reference sequence). The CDR3 protein is CAQAGGFSGNTIYF. DNA of the CDR3: TGTGCACAAGCAGGGGGATTCTCTGGAAACACCATATATTTT.

V is TRBV5-1 and J is TRBJ1-1; D remains ambiguous. The CDR3 has 13 amino acids. Trimming removed 3 bases from V and 1 base from J, with 7 bases in between. CDR1 and CDR2 from the germline V gene are SGHRS and YFSETQ. DNA of the CDR3: TGCGCCAGCAGCTACCAGGAGAACACTGAAGCTTTCTTT. Residues: CASSYQENTEAFF.

The chain carries TRBV29-1 and TRBJ1-4; weak D call: TRBD1 (5 bases). Germline V CDR1 and CDR2: SQVTM, ANQGSEA. V lost 4 bases and J 5 bases, leaving 8 bases between the germline ends. This CDR3 is built from 12 residues. The CDR3 protein is CSVVGGNEKLFF. The CDR3 DNA follows: TGCAGCGTTGTTGGGGGGAATGAAAAACTGTTTTTT.

The rearrangement uses TRBV5-1 and TRBJ2-3; 13 bases align to TRBD2. Trimming removed 5 bases from V and 1 base from J; junction bases left unmatched: 7. The CDR3 spans 17 residues. CDR1 and CDR2 from the germline V gene are SGHRS and YFSETQ. The CDR3 reads CASRPPGLAGGTDTQYF. The CDR3 DNA reads TGCGCCAGCAGACCTCCAGGACTAGCGGGGGGCACAGATACGCAGTATTTT.

This clone was recorded only once. The V gene is TRBV3-1 (or the pseudogene TRBV3-2), the J gene TRBJ1-2, with 8 bases lining up with TRBD1. The CDR3 sequence is 13 residues long. V dropped 4 bases and J dropped 7; count of bases not matched to a gene: 5. Per germline, CDR1 LGHDT and CDR2 YNNKEL (reference sequence). CDR3 sequence: CASSLDRAGGYTF. The CDR3 coding sequence is TGTGCCAGCAGCCTGGACAGGGCTGGTGGCTACACCTTC.

This chain connects TRBV5-1 to TRBJ2-7; possible D gene TRBD1, 6 bases. This CDR3 spans 13 amino acids. Germline CDR1 SGHRS, CDR2 YFSETQ. V was cut by 7 bases and J by 4 bases, with 15 bases left in between. This chain's CDR3 is CASAWGQGYEQYF. DNA for the CDR3: TGCGCCAGCGCGTGGGGACAAGGATACGAGCAGTACTTC.

This chain uses TRBV5-6 with TRBJ2-7; D not resolved. Germline V gene data show CDR1 as SGHDT and CDR2 as YYEEEE. Trimming cost V 2 bases and J 4 bases, with 10 bases left between them. The CDR3 covers 13 residues. The CDR3 nucleotides read TGTGCCAGCAGCTTTCGAACAGCTTACGAGCAGTACTTC. Protein sequence: CASSFRTAYEQYF.

The gene calls are TRBV14 and TRBJ2-1, with TRBD2 identical over 11 bases. This CDR3 is 17 amino acids long. The junction had 16 bases not matched to a gene; V was cut back by 7 bases and J by 8 bases. CDR1 and CDR2 from the germline V gene are SGHDN and FVKESK. CDR3 nucleotide sequence: TGTGCCAGCATTCCTCCAACTAGCGGGGGCCCAGAAGATGAGCAGTTCTTC. As protein: CASIPPTSGGPEDEQFF.

J is TRBJ1-2 and V is TRBV5-5; the D gene is possibly TRBD1 (5 bases). Per germline, CDR1 SGHKS and CDR2 YYEKEE (reference sequence). The germline V and J ends were trimmed by 4 bases and 8 bases, with 15 bases remaining between them. This CDR3 has 13 amino acids. The CDR3 region has the DNA TGTGCCAGCAGCGTTGGCTGGGGGGTAGGCTACACCTTC. Its translation: CASSVGWGVGYTF.

This chain connects TRBV28 to TRBJ1-5; possible D gene TRBD1, 5 bases. Trimming removed 5 bases at V and 6 bases at J, with 32 bases between. This CDR3 is 20 amino acids long. Germline values: CDR1 MDHEN, CDR2 SYDVKM. The CDR3 sequence is CASSPLPWGGRAEGGQPQHF. The CDR3, as DNA: TGTGCCAGCAGTCCCCTCCCGTGGGGGGGAAGGGCGGAAGGTGGTCAGCCCCAGCATTTT.

The genes are TRBV30 and TRBJ1-1; possibly TRBD1 for D (6 bases). V was cut by 3 bases and J by 3 bases, with 11 bases left in between. The CDR3 has 13 amino acids. Germline-derived CDR1 and CDR2 are GTSNPN and SVGIG (reference sequence). In nucleotides, the CDR3 is TGTGCCTGGAGGGGGGCCAGAGACACTGAAGCTTTCTTT. Amino acid sequence: CAWRGARDTEAFF.

The chain employs TRBV4-3 and TRBJ2-1, with 10 bases identical to TRBD2. V was clipped by 2 bases and J by 6 bases; unmatched bases: 1. The CDR3 has 14 residues. Germline V gene data show CDR1 as LGHNA and CDR2 as YSLEER. CDR3: CASSQRTSGNEQFF. CDR3 in DNA: TGCGCCAGCAGCCAAAGGACTAGCGGCAATGAGCAGTTCTTC.

This clone turned up a few times. The chain couples TRBV6-5 to TRBJ2-3, with D perhaps TRBD2 (7 bases). This CDR3 comprises 14 residues. Germline CDR1 and CDR2: MNHEY and SVGAGI. Trimming pared 8 bases from V and 4 bases from J, leaving 16 bases between. CDR3 loop: CASRGGVGSDTQYF. The CDR3 DNA reads TGTGCCAGCCGAGGGGGGGTTGGGTCAGATACGCAGTATTTT.

The genes are TRBV19 and TRBJ2-3; 9 bases line up with TRBD2. CDR1 LNHDA and CDR2 SQIVND come from the germline V gene (reference sequence). Trimming removed 7 bases from V and 4 bases from J; junction bases left unmatched: 3. The CDR3 spans 13 residues. CDR3 sequence: CASTSGGPDTQYF. Written as DNA, the CDR3 is TGTGCCAGTACCAGCGGGGGGCCAGATACGCAGTATTTT.

V and J are TRBV30 and TRBJ1-4; 9 bases line up with TRBD1. Germline loops: CDR1 GTSNPN, CDR2 SVGIG (reference sequence). V was clipped by 5 bases and J by 5 bases; unmatched bases: 6. There are 14 residues in the CDR3. Written as DNA, the CDR3 is TGTGCCTGGCATTCTGGACAGGGGAATGAAAAACTGTTTTTT. Its protein product is CAWHSGQGNEKLFF. Full variable domain (missing parts from reference TRBV30 and TRBJ1-4): SQTIHQWPATLVQPVGSPLSLECTVEGTSNPNLYWYRQAAGRGLQLLFYSVGIGQISSEVPQNLSASRPQDRQFILSSKKLLLSDSGFYLCAWHSGQGNEKLFFGSGTQLSVL.

V usage is TRBV4-1 and J usage is TRBJ1-3, with a tentative D call TRBD1 (5 bases). CDR3 length equals 16 residues. In germline, CDR1 is MGHRA, CDR2 YSYEKL. V lost 0 bases and J 0 bases, leaving 9 bases between the germline ends. The CDR3 spells CASSQDDSSSGNTIYF. The CDR3 DNA reads TGCGCCAGCAGCCAAGACGACAGTTCCTCTGGAAACACCATATATTTT.

The chain couples TRBV6-4 to TRBJ2-3, with 10 positions matching TRBD2. CDR3 length: 15 residues. Looked up from germline, CDR1 is MRHNA and CDR2 is SNTAGT. V shed 3 bases, J shed 1 base, and the junction held 1 base outside the gene matches. The CDR3 reads CASSEGTSGTDTQYF. CDR3 DNA sequence: TGTGCCAGCAGTGAGGGGACTAGCGGCACAGATACGCAGTATTTT.

This clone was seen only a few times. The rearrangement uses TRBV5-1 and TRBJ1-5, with D hard to call. Germline-derived CDR1 and CDR2 are SGHRS and YFSETQ. V was pared by 1 base and J by 0 bases, with 8 bases between. The CDR3 loop spans 15 amino acids. The CDR3 DNA is TGCGCCAGCAGCTTGTTCGGAGATAGCAATCAGCCCCAGCATTTT. Encoded protein: CASSLFGDSNQPQHF.